This section outlines one T cell receptor beta chain sequence together with its context. The table came from immunoSEQ multiplex PCR; TCRdb's copy has only in-frame clones and leaves some out. In the table there are approximately 200,000 clones, around four fifths of which are singletons. This sample was included in a study of blood T cell repertoires in COVID-19. Assignment of participants to cohorts was predicated upon participant-reported clinical history. The specimen was PBMCs or T cells enriched from blood (not recorded which). The sequence was obtained from a man in his forties who had recovered from COVID-19.

CDR3 residues: CASSPGTSGSSEQFF. The CDR3 DNA reads TGTGCCAGCAGTCCCGGGACTAGCGGGAGTAGTGAGCAGTTCTTC. V gene TRBV27 combines with J gene TRBJ2-1; 14 nucleotides line up with TRBD2. CDR1 and CDR2 from the germline V gene are MNHEY and SMNVEV (reference sequence). V dropped 5 bases and J dropped 9; count of bases not matched to a gene: 6. CDR3 size: 15 residues.